This is a list of T cell receptor beta chains from one sample in a study of shared clonotypes between healthy human individuals. Assay used: immunoSEQ multiplex PCR; TCRdb lists only in-frame clones, some missing. The sample has some 1,100,000 clones, 70% to 80% seen once. The specimen sequenced was memory CD4+ T cells from PBMCs. The source of these receptors is a man younger than 35 in good health. Some clones in this sample may be carry-over from other donors' samples. Both conserved end residues are trimmed from each CDR3.

v_call	j_call	cdr3_aa
TRBV21-1	TRBJ1-1	ASSSQQDGTEAF
TRBV14	TRBJ1-2	ASSRGQGGYYGYT
TRBV6-5	TRBJ2-2	ASALALTYTGELF
TRBV4-3	TRBJ2-1	ASSQQGSGSGYNEQF
TRBV5-1	TRBJ2-2	ASSLGRGGELF
TRBV4-2	TRBJ2-7	ASSPYSQGGLYEQY
TRBV6-1	TRBJ1-2	ASFPGLEGYT
TRBV15	TRBJ1-1	ATSRAEGTEAF
TRBV9	TRBJ2-5	ASSKVGTDVQETQY
TRBV30	TRBJ2-3	AWSVRGTDTQY
TRBV28	TRBJ1-1	ATRDPVDTEAF
TRBV28	TRBJ1-4	ASTPSQGGREKLF
TRBV2	TRBJ1-4	ASSEAQGSNEKLF
TRBV29-1	TRBJ2-1	SVAKTSGSANEQF
TRBV7-8	TRBJ2-5	ASKPGGQETQY
TRBV6-1	TRBJ1-5	ASSVDRGGNNQPQH
TRBV30	TRBJ2-2	AWRYAGANTGELF
TRBV10-3	TRBJ2-3	AITETSTDTQY
TRBV5-6	TRBJ1-5	ASSFGAGGWVQPQH
TRBV6-6	TRBJ2-2	ASSSRVQGGTGELF
TRBV5-1	TRBJ1-4	ASSLGGRDNEKLF
TRBV5-1	TRBJ2-5	ASSLSIQGPAETQY
TRBV5-1	TRBJ1-1	ASSSMGGVGTEAF
TRBV9	TRBJ2-5	ASSRQGSVQETQY
TRBV4-1	TRBJ2-3	ASSRSGREADTQY
TRBV18	TRBJ1-1	ASSPDRGMNTEAF
TRBV7-3	TRBJ2-5	ASSSQGQGAETQY
TRBV27	TRBJ1-2	ASIPSAGNRGYT
TRBV10-2	TRBJ1-1	ASSLIFRDGLSTEAF
TRBV5-1	TRBJ2-2	ASSDSGSETGELF
TRBV7-9	TRBJ2-5	ASSIGVDTETQY
TRBV28	TRBJ1-4	ASSLPDRGLF
TRBV5-1	TRBJ1-3	ASSLQGWDTIY
TRBV7-8	TRBJ2-3	ASSPRASGRTDTQY
TRBV2	TRBJ2-3	ASSEGTSGTDTQY
TRBV6-1	TRBJ1-1	ASSGDYRAEAF
TRBV5-4	TRBJ2-7	ASSPTGGSYEQY
TRBV5-6	TRBJ1-4	ASSLTWGGDEKLF
TRBV7-2	TRBJ2-5	ASSSESGRGETQY
TRBV29-1	TRBJ2-1	SSRTSGYNEQF
TRBV28	TRBJ1-2	ASTEAGVTNYGYT